These 24 T cell receptor beta chains share one sample of origin, sequenced in a study of beta chain features in type 1 diabetes. Reverse transcription of all isolated RNA meant that expressed TCRB transcripts were sequenced. TCRdb keeps only in-frame clones here, not all; method: immunoSEQ multiplex PCR. This sample yields some 240,000 clones, of which around 9.9% are seen a single time; approximately 1.3% belongs to the top ten. The sequencing input was central memory CD4+ T cells from blood. Receptor source: a man aged 18 to 29 in good health.

V and J are TRBV5-1 and TRBJ2-2; weak D call: TRBD2 (5 bases). The ends were cut back, 4 bases at V and 5 bases at J, with 15 bases in the middle. The germline V gene encodes CDR1 SGHRS and CDR2 YFSETQ. The CDR3 is 15 residues long. The CDR3 reads CASSPRDPTTGELFF. In DNA form, the CDR3 reads TGCGCCAGCAGCCCTCGGGATCCAACAACCGGGGAGCTGTTTTTT.

This clone was counted between two and nine times. The V gene is TRBV7-3, the J gene TRBJ2-7, with D possibly TRBD1 on 6 matching bases. The CDR3 is made up of 14 amino acids. The V and J ends lost 3 bases and 0 bases respectively, with 9 bases between them. Per the germline V gene, CDR1 is SGHTA and CDR2 is FQGTGA. CDR3 loop: CASSLTGSSYEQYF. The CDR3 DNA follows: TGTGCCAGCAGCTTGACAGGAAGCTCCTACGAGCAGTACTTC.

This clone was seen a few times. The V call is TRBV28, the J call TRBJ2-1, with D perhaps matching TRBD2 (6 bases). The CDR3 sequence is 13 residues long. The germline V gene has CDR1 MDHEN and CDR2 SYDVKM. V lost 7 bases and J lost 7, with 14 bases in between. In nucleotides, the CDR3 is TGTGCCAGCACCGGGGGTTTTAGGAATGAGCAGTTCTTC. It translates to CASTGGFRNEQFF.

In this sample, this clone turned up a few times. V usage is TRBV7-9 and J usage is TRBJ1-2, with a weak D call TRBD1 (5 bases). The germline V gene encodes CDR1 SEHNR and CDR2 FQNEAQ (reference sequence). V was cut by 4 bases and J by 6 bases, with 12 bases left in between. This CDR3 spans 13 amino acids. CDR3 DNA: TGTGCCAGCAGCTCTGGGGGTAGTCATGGCTACACCTTC. Amino acid sequence: CASSSGGSHGYTF.

This clone occurred a few times. The chain links TRBV25-1 to TRBJ2-1; no reliable D call. There are 15 residues in the CDR3. Germline CDR1 and CDR2: MGHDK and SYGVNS. V was shortened by 8 bases and J by 5 bases, with 19 bases between the two germline ends. CDR3 sequence (DNA): TGTGCCAGCTCTCATACCTGGGCGGATCACAATGAGCAGTTCTTC. Amino acid sequence: CASSHTWADHNEQFF.

This clone was observed a few times. The chain combines TRBV7-2 with TRBJ2-5, with TRBD1 matching over 10 bases. CDR1 and CDR2 from the germline V gene are SGHTA and FQGNSA. There are 14 residues in the CDR3. The V and J ends lost 5 bases and 4 bases, in that order; junction bases with no gene match: 4. The CDR3 loop reads CASSATGGRETQYF. CDR3 bases: TGTGCCAGCAGCGCGACAGGGGGCCGAGAGACCCAGTACTTC. The entire variable domain, with the rest obtained from reference TRBV7-2 and TRBJ2-5, is as follows: GAGVSQSPSNKVTEKGKDVELRCDPISGHTALYWYRQSLGQGLEFLIYFQGNSAPDKSGLPSDRFSAERTGGSVSTLTIQRTQQEDSAVYLCASSATGGRETQYFGPGTRLLVL.

On this clone itself: The junction and the germline gene differ at one end; a read error may be behind it. This chain uses TRBV2 with TRBJ2-7; possible D gene TRBD2, 5 bases. Germline CDR1 SNHLY, CDR2 FYNNEI. CDR3 length: 14 residues. The CDR3 nucleotides are TGTGCCAGCAGCGAGGTACTAGAATCCTCCGAGCAGTACTTC. Translated, it gives CASSEVLESSEQYF.

This sequence joins TRBV5-6 and TRBJ1-1; D gene uncertain. Germline CDR1 and CDR2: SGHDT and YYEEEE. The CDR3 totals 15 residues. The V end was cut by 4 bases, the J end by 1 base, with 14 bases between. The CDR3 bases are TGTGCCAGCAGCCCCCTCCGGGCCCCGAACACTGAAGCTTTCTTT. It specifies CASSPLRAPNTEAFF.

The chain combines TRBV5-1 with TRBJ2-3; weak D call: TRBD2 (6 bases). Trimming removed 4 bases from V and 5 bases from J, with 14 bases in between. This CDR3 is built from 14 residues. Germline V gives CDR1 SGHRS, CDR2 YFSETQ. The CDR3 region is CASSHREPIDTQYF. The CDR3 DNA reads as TGCGCCAGCAGCCATCGGGAGCCCATAGATACGCAGTATTTT.

The sample holds many counts of this clone. The chain joins TRBV7-6 to TRBJ2-3; 8 nucleotides agree with TRBD1. Germline lookup yields CDR1 SGHVS and CDR2 FNYEAQ. The CDR3 has 15 residues. The J segment lost 1 base and the V segment lost 5 bases, leaving 5 bases of the junction unmatched. CDR3 bases: TGTGCCAGCAGCACCGCGACAGGGGGCACAGATACGCAGTATTTT. Its translation: CASSTATGGTDTQYF.

This clone was counted a few times. The chain couples TRBV30 to TRBJ2-1; D possibly corresponds to TRBD2 (5 bases). CDR3 length equals 13 residues. Between the trimmed V and J ends, which lost 3 bases and 4 bases, there was a span of 10 bases. Germline V lookup: CDR1 GTSNPN, CDR2 SVGIG (reference sequence). For the CDR3, the DNA is TGTGCCTGGAGCGATTTAGCGTACAATGAGCAGTTCTTC. Translated: CAWSDLAYNEQFF.

This rearrangement joins TRBV11-2 to TRBJ2-7; maybe TRBD2 (6 bases). The CDR3 has 16 residues. The germline V and J ends were trimmed by 1 base and 1 base, with 14 bases remaining between them. CDR1 and CDR2 from the germline V gene are SGHAT and FQNNGV. CDR3 sequence reads: CASSLATGVGSYEQYF. The CDR3 DNA follows: TGTGCCAGCAGCTTAGCGACGGGGGTGGGGTCCTACGAGCAGTACTTC.

This rearrangement joins TRBV7-8 to TRBJ2-1, with D possibly matching TRBD1 (5 bases). Germline values: CDR1 SGHVS, CDR2 FQNEAQ. The CDR3 totals 12 residues. V lost 1 base and J 11 bases, leaving 9 bases between the germline ends. The CDR3: CASSLDSGKQFF. DNA of the CDR3: TGTGCCAGCAGCTTAGACTCAGGGAAGCAGTTCTTC. The entire variable domain, with the rest obtained from reference TRBV7-8 and TRBJ2-1, is as follows: GAGVSQSPRYKVAKRGQDVALRCDPISGHVSLFWYQQALGQGPEFLTYFQNEAQLDKSGLPSDRFFAERPEGSVSTLKIQRTQQEDSAVYLCASSLDSGKQFFGPGTRLTVL.

This clone has more than one count but fewer than ten. The chain links TRBV5-1 to TRBJ2-2, with 8 positions matching TRBD1. Germline V lookup: CDR1 SGHRS, CDR2 YFSETQ. Trimming took 3 bases from V and 4 from J; bases not matched to a gene: 8. The CDR3 consists of 16 residues. The CDR3, as DNA: TGCGCCAGCAGCTATAACCCCGGGACAGGCACCGGGGAGCTGTTTTTT. This sequence encodes CASSYNPGTGTGELFF.

This chain uses TRBV30 with TRBJ2-5; perhaps TRBD1 as D (7 bases). Trimming left V 2 bases short and J 2 bases short, with 12 bases between. Germline V gene lookup returns CDR1 GTSNPN and CDR2 SVGIG (reference sequence). This CDR3 comprises 14 residues. The CDR3 sequence is CAWSIRGRQETQYF. The CDR3 region has the DNA TGTGCCTGGAGTATCAGGGGGAGGCAAGAGACCCAGTACTTC.

This rearrangement joins TRBV7-2 to TRBJ2-1, with 9 bases that match TRBD2. Looked up from germline, CDR1 is SGHTA and CDR2 is FQGNSA. This CDR3 has 17 residues. The V gene end was trimmed by 1 base and the J gene end by 5 bases; junction bases not matched to a gene: 9. As DNA, the CDR3 is TGTGCCAGCAGCTTAGGGCTAGCGGGAAACCCCCACAATGAGCAGTTCTTC. The encoded protein is CASSLGLAGNPHNEQFF.

This clone was counted many times. V is TRBV29-1 and J is TRBJ2-5; D could derive from TRBD1 or TRBD2 (6 bases each). The germline V and J ends were trimmed by 0 bases and 1 base, with 9 bases remaining between them. Looked up from germline, CDR1 is SQVTM and CDR2 is ANQGSEA. This CDR3 is built from 14 residues. CDR3 sequence reads: CSVEEGGTQETQYF. CDR3 DNA: TGCAGCGTTGAAGAAGGGGGGACCCAAGAGACCCAGTACTTC.

This clone was counted many times. Other DNA sequences in this specimen translate into the identical CDR3. The chain carries TRBV5-4 and TRBJ2-3; D is unclear. CDR1 SGHNT and CDR2 YYREEE come from the germline V gene (reference sequence). V lost 0 bases and J 0 bases, leaving 5 bases between the germline ends. The CDR3 totals 14 residues. This chain's CDR3 is CASSLDGSTDTQYF. CDR3 sequence (DNA): TGTGCCAGCAGCTTGGACGGTAGCACAGATACGCAGTATTTT.

The table lists this clone with a few counts. CDR3 loop: CASSPRLAGTSYNEQFF. The CDR3 nucleotides read TGTGCCAGCAGCCCCCGACTAGCGGGGACCTCCTACAATGAGCAGTTCTTC. The chain joins TRBV9 to TRBJ2-1; 11 nucleotides align to TRBD2. The V and J ends lost 4 bases and 0 bases, in that order; junction bases with no gene match: 6. Germline loops: CDR1 SGDLS, CDR2 YYNGEE. This CDR3 region has 17 residues.

V is TRBV7-2 and J is TRBJ2-4; possibly TRBD1 for D (6 bases). This CDR3 has 17 amino acids. Germline V lookup: CDR1 SGHTA, CDR2 FQGNSA. V lost 5 bases, J lost 1 base, and 18 bases lay in between. CDR3 sequence reads: CASSPLGVGAAKNIQYF. The CDR3 bases are TGTGCCAGCAGCCCCCTCGGGGTGGGGGCTGCCAAAAACATTCAGTACTTC. Using reference TRBV7-2 and TRBJ2-4 for the parts outside the CDR3, the full variable domain is GAGVSQSPSNKVTEKGKDVELRCDPISGHTALYWYRQSLGQGLEFLIYFQGNSAPDKSGLPSDRFSAERTGGSVSTLTIQRTQQEDSAVYLCASSPLGVGAAKNIQYFGAGTRLSVL.

This clone was seen only a few times. The chain uses TRBV7-9 and TRBJ2-7; D is tentatively TRBD1 or TRBD2 (5 bases each). CDR1 and CDR2 from the germline V gene are SEHNR and FQNEAQ (reference sequence). The ends were cut back, 5 bases at V and 2 bases at J, with 19 bases in the middle. This CDR3 has 16 residues. CDR3 sequence: CASSQPFEGPAYEQYF. CDR3 DNA: TGTGCCAGCAGCCAACCGTTTGAGGGACCGGCCTACGAGCAGTACTTC.

V is TRBV6-5 and J is TRBJ1-5, with a weak D call TRBD1 (5 bases). Germline lookup yields CDR1 MNHEY and CDR2 SVGAGI. Trimming stripped 9 bases from V and 4 bases from J, with 10 bases between. The CDR3 consists of 12 residues. CDR3 protein: CASQGWNQPQHF. CDR3 DNA sequence: TGTGCCAGTCAGGGCTGGAATCAGCCCCAGCATTTT.

The chain combines TRBV5-4 with TRBJ2-2; 9 bases are a match to TRBD1. This CDR3 comprises 16 residues. Germline assignment: CDR1 SGHNT and CDR2 YYREEE (reference sequence). Losses at the gene ends were 5 bases for V and 0 bases for J; bases not matched to a gene: 5. The CDR3 bases are TGTGCCAGCAGTCCTACAGGGGGCTCGAACACCGGGGAGCTGTTTTTT. It is translated as CASSPTGGSNTGELFF.

This clone was detected a few times. The chain employs TRBV6-6 and TRBJ2-3; possibly TRBD1 for D (6 bases). CDR1 MNHNY and CDR2 SVGAGI come from the germline V gene (reference sequence). The CDR3 sequence is 15 residues long. Trimming removed 2 bases at V and 0 bases at J, with 9 bases between. The DNA for the CDR3 is TGTGCCAGCAGTTACAGGACAGCTAGCACAGATACGCAGTATTTT. Translation gives CASSYRTASTDTQYF.